This section outlines one T cell receptor (beta chain) sequence together with its context. Its antigen is still unknown. The source of the sample is a study of human CD8 memory T cell subsets. Study-level results: Few clonotypes were shared between stem-like memory and precursor exhausted T cells. From the Chao1 estimates, stem-like memory T cells appeared to be more diverse than precursor exhausted T cells. Of all T cell receptor chains, just the beta chains were sequenced in this study. High diversity, at similar levels, marked stem-like memory and precursor exhausted T cells but not effector memory cells.

UMI-labeled 5' RACE was the method by which TCR beta libraries were made. One entry per CDR3 protein, without DNA, is what TCRdb gives after re-calling the 5' RACE reads. The sample has about 7,900 distinct CDR3 sequences; the top ten hold around 25%. This CDR3 has 14 amino acids. Germline V gene lookup returns CDR1 SGDLS and CDR2 YYNGEE. The sequence derives from a human donor in good health. This chain uses TRBV9 with TRBJ1-5; TCRdb lists TRBD1, though no DNA is available to test this call. Input material: CD8+ T cells from PBMCs. This chain's CDR3 is CASSPGQGAQPQHF.